The entry below gives a single T cell receptor beta chain sequence along with its context. This record belongs to a study of tumor-infiltrating lymphocytes in localized non-small cell lung cancer. The V end was cut by 4 bases, the J end by 11 bases, with 11 bases between. The CDR3 extends over 12 amino acids. Germline V gives CDR1 MNHNS, CDR2 SASEGT. Repertoires were generated with immunoSEQ multiplex PCR, while TCRdb's copy carries only in-frame clones and drops some. Here the sample spans 10,000 to 15,000 clones, around 84% being singletons. The TCR originated in a human donor with non-small cell lung cancer. The chain links TRBV6-1 to TRBJ1-4, with D unclear. Sequencing used lung tumor tissue. CDR3 region: CASSVGWAKLFF. Written as DNA, the CDR3 is TGTGCCAGCAGTGTTGGCTGGGCGAAACTGTTTTTT.